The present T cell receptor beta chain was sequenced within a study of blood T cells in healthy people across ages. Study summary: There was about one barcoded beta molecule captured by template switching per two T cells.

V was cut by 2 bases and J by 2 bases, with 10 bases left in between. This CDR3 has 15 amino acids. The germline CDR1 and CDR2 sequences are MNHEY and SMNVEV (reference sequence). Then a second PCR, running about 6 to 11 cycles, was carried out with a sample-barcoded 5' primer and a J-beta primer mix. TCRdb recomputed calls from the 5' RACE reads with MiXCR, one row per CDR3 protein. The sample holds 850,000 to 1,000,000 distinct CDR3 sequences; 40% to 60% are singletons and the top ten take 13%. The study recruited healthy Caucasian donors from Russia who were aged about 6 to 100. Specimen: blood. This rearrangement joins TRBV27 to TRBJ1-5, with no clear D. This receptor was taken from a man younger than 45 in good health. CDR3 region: CASSLKVYGNQPQHF. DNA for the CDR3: TGTGCCAGCAGTTTAAAGGTGTACGGCAATCAGCCCCAGCATTTT.